Listed below are T cell receptor beta chains from one sample, sequenced in a study of shared clonotypes between healthy human individuals. The repertoire was sequenced with immunoSEQ multiplex PCR; TCRdb's copy has only in-frame clones and lacks some. The table shows some 1 million clones, with around 76% occurring only once. Sequencing used memory CD4+ T cells sorted from blood. The source of these receptors is a man aged 18 to 30 in good health. The CDR3 runs from the conserved cysteine through the conserved F or W. The D gene is left open where the match is weak. Only part of the rows carry a size: once, few, many, or a class if the clone is expanded.

V gene	D gene	J gene	clone size	CDR3 DNA	CDR3 protein
TRBV5-6	TRBD2	TRBJ2-3	once	TGTGCCAGCAGCTTGAGGAGCGGGGGGGCCGGAGATACGCAGTATTTT	CASSLRSGGAGDTQYF
TRBV6-6	TRBD1	TRBJ2-7	many	TGTGCCAGCAGTTACTCGGGGACAGGGAGCTCCTACGAGCAGTACTTC	CASSYSGTGSSYEQYF
TRBV6-6	NA	TRBJ2-7	NA	TGTGCCAGCAGTACAACCTACGAGCAGTACTTC	CASSTTYEQYF
TRBV2	NA	TRBJ2-3	many	TGTGCCAGCCTAACTTACACAGATACGCAGTATTTT	CASLTYTDTQYF
TRBV19	TRBD1	TRBJ1-1	NA	TGTGCCAGTAGTCTTGGGGGACAGACCAACACTGAAGCTTTCTTT	CASSLGGQTNTEAFF
TRBV29-1	TRBD1	TRBJ2-1	NA	TGCAGCGGGGACAGGGGCGATGGAGTTGAGCAGTTCTTC	CSGDRGDGVEQFF
TRBV2	TRBD1	TRBJ1-2	NA	TGTGCCAGCAGGAGGACAGGCGGTACCTCTGGAAACACCTTC	CASRRTGGTSGNTF
TRBV5-1	NA	TRBJ2-4	few	TGCGCCAGCAGCGCGAGACTAGACGGTGGTACAAACATTCAGTACTTC	CASSARLDGGTNIQYF
TRBV10-1	NA	TRBJ2-2	NA	TGCGCCAGCAGTGAGTCGGGTCGGAACACCGGGGAGCTGTTTTTT	CASSESGRNTGELFF
TRBV18	NA	TRBJ2-7	NA	TGTGCCAGCTCGATAGCGAATTCCTACGAGCAGTACTTC	CASSIANSYEQYF
TRBV6-4	TRBD2	TRBJ2-1	few	TGTGCCAGCAGTGACGTGGGAGGGTTCTACAATGAGCAGTTCTTC	CASSDVGGFYNEQFF
TRBV6-1	NA	TRBJ2-1	NA	TGTGCCAGCAGTGAAGCAACAGGGTGGGGTGAGCAGTTCTTC	CASSEATGWGEQFF
TRBV11-2	NA	TRBJ1-6	NA	TGTGCCAGCAGCTTAGTCCCCTATAATTCACCCCTCCACTTT	CASSLVPYNSPLHF
TRBV18	NA	TRBJ2-5	NA	TGTGCCAGCTCTCATCAAGAGACCCAGTACTTC	CASSHQETQYF
TRBV5-1	NA	TRBJ2-3	NA	TGCGCCAGTCAACAGGGACGGGGCACAGATACGCAGTATTTT	CASQQGRGTDTQYF
TRBV6-6	NA	TRBJ2-3	NA	TGTGCCAGCAGTTACGGGTCAGGACGCACAGATACGCAGTATTTT	CASSYGSGRTDTQYF
TRBV10-3	NA	TRBJ1-4	NA	TGTGCCATCAGCATGGGGGCGCAGAGTGAAAAACTGTTTTTT	CAISMGAQSEKLFF
TRBV10-3	NA	TRBJ1-6	NA	TGTGCCATCCAGGACCGTGATAATTCACCCCTCCACTTT	CAIQDRDNSPLHF
TRBV29-1	NA	TRBJ2-5	once	TGCAGCGTTGAGAGGGGTCCAGAGACCCAGTACTTC	CSVERGPETQYF
TRBV19	NA	TRBJ1-1	once	TGTGCCAGTTCACTTACAGGGACCCAGACGGGTTTCTTT	CASSLTGTQTGFF
TRBV10-3	TRBD2	TRBJ2-5	NA	TGTGCCATCACCCCAGCGGGGAGACAAGAGACCCAGTACTTC	CAITPAGRQETQYF
TRBV11-3	NA	TRBJ2-1	NA	TGTGCCAGCAGCTCCCCGGGGAAGCTCCATGAGCAGTTCTTC	CASSSPGKLHEQFF
TRBV5-4	NA	TRBJ1-6	NA	TGTGCCAGCAGCACAGATCAGGACGGCTTCTCCTATAATTCACCCCTCCACTTT	CASSTDQDGFSYNSPLHF
TRBV30	NA	TRBJ2-3	NA	TGTGCCTGGAGTCCACAGGCCTCCTCTATCCAGTATTTT	CAWSPQASSIQYF
TRBV9	NA	TRBJ1-2	NA	TGTGCCAGCAGCGTAGACGGGAACTATGGCTACACCTTC	CASSVDGNYGYTF
TRBV28	TRBD1	TRBJ2-7	NA	TGTGCCAGCAGTATGGACAGGTCAAGCTCCTACGAGCAGTACTTC	CASSMDRSSSYEQYF
TRBV6-5	NA	TRBJ1-1	NA	TGTGCCAGCATGCAGTGGAACACTGAAGCTTTCTTT	CASMQWNTEAFF
TRBV6-1	NA	TRBJ2-7	NA	TGTGCCAGTACCTGGACTGGGAGCTCCTACGAGCAGTACTTC	CASTWTGSSYEQYF
TRBV5-4	TRBD1	TRBJ2-2	NA	TGTGCCAGCAGCTTCGGGACAGGGGCCACCGGGGAGCTGTTTTTT	CASSFGTGATGELFF
TRBV5-1	NA	TRBJ1-2	NA	TGCGCCAGCAGCGCGGGCCTTGCGGGGTTCACCTTC	CASSAGLAGFTF
TRBV27	NA	TRBJ2-1	NA	TGTGCCAGCACTGCCTTTGGGGGGCCCTCCTACAATGAGCAGTTCTTC	CASTAFGGPSYNEQFF
TRBV28	TRBD1	TRBJ1-5	NA	TGTGCCACCGGGACAGGGGAATGGGACAATCAGCCCCAGCATTTT	CATGTGEWDNQPQHF
TRBV12-5	TRBD1	TRBJ2-5	few	TGTGCTAGTGGTTCGGGGACAGGGCTCGGGCAAGAGACCCAGTACTTC	CASGSGTGLGQETQYF
TRBV6-6	NA	TRBJ2-7	once	TGTGCCAGCAGGTACAGCTCCTACGAGCAGTACTTC	CASRYSSYEQYF
TRBV6-1	NA	TRBJ2-1	NA	TGTGCCAGCGGGAGGCCGGAGTACAATGAGCAGTTCTTC	CASGRPEYNEQFF
TRBV6-6	TRBD1	TRBJ1-6	NA	TGTGCCAGCAGCACGACAGGGTTCGTTTCACCCCTCCACTTT	CASSTTGFVSPLHF
TRBV7-6	NA	TRBJ2-7	NA	TGTGCCAGCAGCGCTCTACAGGGTTACGAGCAGTACTTC	CASSALQGYEQYF
TRBV18	NA	TRBJ2-1	NA	TGTGCCAGCTCAGACTCCCGGGGGTCATACAATGAGCAGTTCTTC	CASSDSRGSYNEQFF
TRBV28	NA	TRBJ1-3	few	TGTGCCAGCAGTTCCCCCTCCCCGTCAAGCTCTGGAAACACCATATATTTT	CASSSPSPSSSGNTIYF
TRBV30	TRBD1	TRBJ1-2	NA	TGTGCCTCGAACCTAGGGAAACAGGGGAATTATGGCTACACCTTC	CASNLGKQGNYGYTF
TRBV9	NA	TRBJ2-2	NA	TGTGCCAGCAGCGACCCCAGCTTCGGGACAACCTACACCGGGGAGCTGTTTTTT	CASSDPSFGTTYTGELFF
TRBV30	NA	TRBJ2-2	NA	TGTGCCTCCCCGGGCGGGGCGGGTAACACCGGGGAGCTGTTTTTT	CASPGGAGNTGELFF
TRBV7-9	NA	TRBJ1-1	NA	TGTGCCAGCAGCCCGAGGACCGAGGTATGGTTAGGCACTGAAGCTTTCTTT	CASSPRTEVWLGTEAFF
TRBV6-4	NA	TRBJ1-5	NA	TGTGCCAGCAGTGAGGCAGAGGGGCAGCCCCAGCATTTT	CASSEAEGQPQHF
TRBV9	NA	TRBJ2-3	NA	TGTGCCAGCAGCGTAGGAACAGGTCGAGGTACGCAGTATTTT	CASSVGTGRGTQYF
TRBV7-9	TRBD2	TRBJ2-3	once	TGTGCCAGCAGCTTCTTCTTGGGACTAGCGGGAAGGGCAGATACGCAGTATTTT	CASSFFLGLAGRADTQYF
TRBV10-3	NA	TRBJ1-1	NA	TGTGCCATCAGTGGGGACGTGAACACTGAAGCTTTCTTT	CAISGDVNTEAFF
TRBV19	TRBD1	TRBJ2-2	NA	TGTGCCAGTAGTAGGAGAGGGACAGGGTCACTCACCGGGGAGCTGTTTTTT	CASSRRGTGSLTGELFF
TRBV6-5	NA	TRBJ2-5	NA	TGTGCCAGCAGTCCCGGACAAGTTTTACAAGAGACCCAGTACTTC	CASSPGQVLQETQYF
TRBV19	TRBD2	TRBJ2-7	few	TGTGCCAGTAGTCGTACTAGCGGGATCTCCTACGAGCAGTACTTC	CASSRTSGISYEQYF
TRBV27	TRBD2	TRBJ2-7	NA	TGTGCCAGCAGTTTAAAGGCACCGGGGGGTTACGAGCAGTACTTC	CASSLKAPGGYEQYF
TRBV28	NA	TRBJ2-7	NA	TGTGCCACCACCCAAACGGGGGCCACCTACGAGCAGTACTTC	CATTQTGATYEQYF
TRBV14	NA	TRBJ1-3	NA	TGTGCCAGCAGCCTTGGCGGAAACACCATATATTTT	CASSLGGNTIYF
TRBV27	TRBD1	TRBJ1-1	NA	TGTGCCAGCAGTTTCGGGACAGGGGGCGGATACACTGAAGCTTTCTTT	CASSFGTGGGYTEAFF
TRBV5-6	TRBD1	TRBJ1-4	few	TGTGCCAGCAGCTTCCAGGGGGCGTCAACTAATGAAAAACTGTTTTTT	CASSFQGASTNEKLFF
TRBV2	TRBD2	TRBJ2-3	NA	TGTGCCAGCAGGAGACTAGCGGGGAACACAGATACGCAGTATTTT	CASRRLAGNTDTQYF
TRBV5-1	TRBD1	TRBJ1-2	NA	TGCGCCAGCAGCCTGGATGCCGGGACAGTCTATGGCTACACCTTC	CASSLDAGTVYGYTF
TRBV11-3	TRBD2	TRBJ2-1	NA	TGTGCCAGCAGCCCCGGTGGAGCGGGGGGGCACTATGAGCAGTTCTTC	CASSPGGAGGHYEQFF